This T cell receptor (beta chain) was documented in a study of blood T cell repertoires in COVID-19. About the study: Sources were T cells, B-cell-depleted T cells, or PBMCs; the material itself was cDNA or gDNA.

Only in-frame clones appear in the TCRdb table, and some are missing; sequencing was by immunoSEQ multiplex PCR. The sample contains roughly 150,000 clones, around four fifths of which appear only once. V lost 10 bases, J lost 2 bases, and 11 bases lay in between. There are 12 residues in the CDR3. CDR1 and CDR2 (germline): LNHDA, SQIVND (reference sequence). This clone was seen a few times. This TCR was recovered from a woman older than 75 with acute or convalescent COVID-19. The chain couples TRBV19 to TRBJ2-5; a weak D match, TRBD1 (6 bases). Sequencing was done on a sample of peripheral blood. CDR3 residues: CATRTEQETQYF. The CDR3 DNA is TGTGCCACACGGACAGAACAAGAGACCCAGTACTTC.